The 19 T cell receptor beta chains given below trace back to one sample, sequenced in a study of T cell changes during pregnancy in multiple sclerosis. Sequenced by immunoSEQ multiplex PCR; TCRdb stores in-frame clones only, minus some. The sample lists roughly 100,000 clones, around 94% occurring once. The sample was peripheral blood, taken after pregnancy. These receptors all come from a female donor with multiple sclerosis, enrolled in a pregnancy study.

This clone was recorded a few times. V is TRBV30 and J is TRBJ1-1, with 8 bases fitting TRBD1. Per germline, CDR1 GTSNPN and CDR2 SVGIG (reference sequence). The CDR3 consists of 13 residues. Trimming took 3 bases from V and 3 from J; bases not matched to a gene: 3. CDR3 region: CAWSDRGDTEAFF. CDR3 sequence (DNA): TGTGCCTGGAGCGACAGGGGCGACACTGAAGCTTTCTTT.

The chain combines TRBV5-1 with TRBJ1-4; D remains unclear. This CDR3 comprises 16 residues. V shed 4 bases and J shed 5 bases, with 18 bases lying between them. In germline, CDR1 is SGHRS, CDR2 YFSETQ. The CDR3 DNA reads TGCGCCAGCAGCCGGAGGAGGGTTGAAGGGAATGAAAAACTGTTTTTT. Translation gives CASSRRRVEGNEKLFF.

This chain links TRBV6-4 with TRBJ1-6; D unclear. The CDR3 extends over 13 amino acids. The V and J ends lost 2 bases and 10 bases respectively, with 9 bases between them. Germline loops: CDR1 MRHNA, CDR2 SNTAGT. This CDR3 is CASSDRGISPLHF. CDR3 DNA: TGTGCCAGCAGTGACCGGGGAATCTCACCCCTCCACTTT.

The chain is built from TRBV9 and TRBJ2-3; no clear D gene. V dropped 0 bases and J dropped 0 bases, with 11 bases sitting between them. The CDR3 runs 16 residues. Per germline, CDR1 SGDLS and CDR2 YYNGEE. CDR3 bases: TGTGCCAGCAGCGTAGCGGGTGCCCCTAGCACAGATACGCAGTATTTT. Translated: CASSVAGAPSTDTQYF.

The chain employs TRBV5-1 and TRBJ1-1; the D gene is possibly TRBD1 (6 bases). Germline assignment: CDR1 SGHRS and CDR2 YFSETQ. The CDR3 is 13 residues long. The V end lost 4 bases, the J end lost 4 bases, and 11 bases lay between the germline ends. The CDR3 DNA is TGCGCCAGCAGCCGGGAAGGGGGCACTGAAGCTTTCTTT. Residues: CASSREGGTEAFF.

V and J are TRBV7-9 and TRBJ1-6; D uncertain. The CDR3 is 14 amino acids. V dropped 3 bases and J dropped 11 bases, with 14 bases sitting between them. Germline V CDR1 and CDR2: SEHNR, FQNEAQ (reference sequence). As DNA, the CDR3 is TGTGCCAGCAGCTTGGGCCGGGGATGGGCACCCCTCCACTTT. Encoded protein: CASSLGRGWAPLHF.

This clone showed up just once. The chain employs TRBV19 and TRBJ2-1, with D possibly matching TRBD1 (5 bases). Trimming removed 5 bases from V and 6 bases from J, with 8 bases in between. Germline loops: CDR1 LNHDA, CDR2 SQIVND (reference sequence). The CDR3 runs 12 residues. CDR3 in amino acids: CASSLQGNEQFF. The CDR3 DNA reads TGTGCCAGTAGTTTGCAGGGCAATGAGCAGTTCTTC.

The chain uses TRBV7-9 and TRBJ2-2; 12 positions match TRBD2. Germline V lookup: CDR1 SEHNR, CDR2 FQNEAQ (reference sequence). V was clipped by 6 bases and J by 4 bases; unmatched bases: 12. The CDR3 length is 18 residues. In nucleotides, the CDR3 is TGTGCCAGCAGGAGACTAGCGGGGGAACCACTGCTCACCGGGGAGCTGTTTTTT. Protein sequence: CASRRLAGEPLLTGELFF.

The gene calls are TRBV2 and TRBJ2-7; 11 nucleotides align to TRBD2. Per the germline V gene, CDR1 is SNHLY and CDR2 is FYNNEI. CDR3 length: 15 residues. Germline trimming cut 6 bases from V and 3 bases from J; bases unmatched to any gene: 7. The CDR3 DNA follows: TGTGCCAGCAGGGCCGGGACTAGCGGCCACTACGAGCAGTACTTC. Its translation: CASRAGTSGHYEQYF.

The rearrangement uses TRBV6-5 and TRBJ2-7, with TRBD2 as a possible D gene (5 bases). CDR1 is MNHEY, CDR2 SVGAGI, per germline. CDR3 size: 13 residues. V was clipped by 9 bases and J by 3 bases, with 15 bases between them. CDR3 DNA sequence: TGTGCCAGTGCACGGACGGCGGGCTACGAGCAGTACTTC. Translating gives CASARTAGYEQYF.

V and J are TRBV4-1 and TRBJ1-1; maybe TRBD1 (6 bases). V lost 3 bases and J lost 1, with 12 bases in between. Germline CDR1 is MGHRA and CDR2 is YSYEKL. The CDR3 is 15 amino acids. CDR3 region: CASSQGGTRNTEAFF. The CDR3 nucleotides are TGCGCCAGCAGCCAGGGAGGGACACGGAACACTGAAGCTTTCTTT.

The chain joins TRBV11-2 to TRBJ1-3; the D is unclear. The CDR3 consists of 14 residues. V lost 2 bases to trimming and J lost 4 bases, with 9 bases between them. Germline V lookup: CDR1 SGHAT, CDR2 FQNNGV. The CDR3 here is CASSLTGLGNTIYF. DNA of the CDR3: TGTGCCAGCAGCTTAACCGGGTTGGGAAACACCATATATTTT.

V gene TRBV7-9 combines with J gene TRBJ2-5, with 9 positions matching TRBD1. The CDR3 spans 14 residues. Losses at the gene ends were 6 bases for V and 6 bases for J; bases not matched to a gene: 8. Germline loops: CDR1 SEHNR, CDR2 FQNEAQ (reference sequence). The CDR3 spells CASSPGQGRQTQYF. CDR3 nucleotides: TGTGCCAGCAGTCCGGGACAGGGAAGGCAGACCCAGTACTTC. The full variable domain, completed using reference TRBV7-9 and TRBJ2-5, is DTGVSQNPRHKITKRGQNVTFRCDPISEHNRLYWYRQTLGQGPEFLTYFQNEAQLEKSRLLSDRFSAERPKGSFSTLEIQRTEQGDSAMYLCASSPGQGRQTQYFGPGTRLLVL.

V and J are TRBV4-2 and TRBJ2-1, with TRBD2 matching 14 bases. The V gene end was trimmed by 3 bases and the J gene end by 10 bases; junction bases not matched to a gene: 14. This CDR3 comprises 18 residues. CDR1 is LGHNA, CDR2 YNFKEQ, per germline. The CDR3 here is CASSHVPGLAGDYGEQFF. CDR3 DNA sequence: TGTGCCAGCAGCCACGTCCCGGGACTAGCGGGGGATTACGGGGAGCAGTTCTTC.

The rearrangement links TRBV12-5 to TRBJ1-6, with 7 bases identical to TRBD1. The CDR3 runs 15 residues. The germline V gene encodes CDR1 LGHNT and CDR2 FRNRAP. V lost 6 bases, J lost 8 bases, and 10 bases stayed unmatched. The CDR3 is CASGAGQQGYSPLHF. The CDR3 DNA sequence: TGTGCTAGTGGAGCCGGTCAACAGGGGTATTCACCCCTCCACTTT.

This chain links TRBV7-3 with TRBJ2-5; 10 nucleotides line up with TRBD1. V lost 5 bases and J lost 4; bases outside the gene matches: 7. This CDR3 comprises 15 residues. Germline V CDR1 and CDR2: SGHTA, FQGTGA. The CDR3 protein is CASSPGQGGRETQYF. The CDR3 nucleotides are TGTGCCAGCAGCCCCGGACAGGGGGGGCGAGAGACCCAGTACTTC.

This clone appeared once. V is TRBV6-5 and J is TRBJ2-2; possible D gene TRBD2, 6 bases. Trimming removed 5 bases at V and 6 bases at J, with 13 bases between. The CDR3 spans 14 residues. Per germline, CDR1 MNHEY and CDR2 SVGAGI. CDR3 nucleotides: TGTGCCAGCAGTACTCGACTAGGGGCCGGGGAGCTGTTTTTT. Protein product: CASSTRLGAGELFF.

This chain uses TRBV7-3 with TRBJ2-1, with D possibly matching TRBD1 (5 bases). This CDR3 is built from 15 residues. V was trimmed by 0 bases and J by 8 bases, leaving 14 bases between them. The germline gives CDR1 SGHTA, CDR2 FQGTGA. The CDR3: CASSLTIQGGDEQFF. The CDR3 DNA reads as TGTGCCAGCAGCTTAACGATCCAGGGTGGCGATGAGCAGTTCTTC.

The chain joins TRBV6-6 to TRBJ1-1; D is unclear. This CDR3 region has 13 residues. Germline values: CDR1 MNHNY, CDR2 SVGAGI (reference sequence). V was shortened by 6 bases and J by 6 bases, with 14 bases between the two germline ends. CDR3 sequence: CASSHRSWPEAFF. The CDR3 DNA reads TGTGCCAGCAGCCATAGGAGTTGGCCTGAAGCTTTCTTT.